The entry below gives a single TCR beta chain sequence along with its context. This specimen belongs to a study of blood T cell repertoires in COVID-19. Using immunoSEQ multiplex PCR, the repertoire was profiled, and TCRdb retains in-frame clones only, with some absent. The sample holds approximately 130,000 clones, 55% to 75% seen once. This CDR3 region has 16 residues. Trimming cost V 5 bases and J 0 bases, with 13 bases left between them. Germline V gene sequence: CDR1 MGHDK, CDR2 SYGVNS. The sample was peripheral blood. The chain carries TRBV25-1 and TRBJ2-2; D perhaps matches TRBD1 (6 bases). This sequence was found in a woman between 65 and 79 years old with acute or convalescent COVID-19. CDR3 in DNA: TGTGCCAGCAGTCTTAACAGGGTTTCGAACACCGGGGAGCTGTTTTTT. It yields the protein CASSLNRVSNTGELFF.